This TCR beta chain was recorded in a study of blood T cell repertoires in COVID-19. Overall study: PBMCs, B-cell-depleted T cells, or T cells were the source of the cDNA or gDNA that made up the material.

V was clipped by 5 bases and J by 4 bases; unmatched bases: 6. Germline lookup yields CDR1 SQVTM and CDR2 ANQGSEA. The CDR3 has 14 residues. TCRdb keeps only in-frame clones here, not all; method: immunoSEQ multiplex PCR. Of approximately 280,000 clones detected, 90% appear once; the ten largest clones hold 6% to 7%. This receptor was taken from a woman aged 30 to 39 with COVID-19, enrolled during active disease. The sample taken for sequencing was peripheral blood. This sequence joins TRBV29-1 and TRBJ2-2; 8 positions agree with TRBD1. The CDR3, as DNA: TGCAGCGTTCAGACAGGGGTTGGCACCGGGGAGCTGTTTTTT. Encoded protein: CSVQTGVGTGELFF.